This TCR beta chain came from a study of blood T cell repertoires in COVID-19 (dated by TCRdb to about 2020). Regarding the research as a whole: Samples from collaborators originated in the United States, Italy and Spain and spanned both the acute and convalescent phases of COVID-19. The material from the prospective study consisted of cDNA or gDNA derived from T cells, B-cell-depleted T cells, or PBMCs. Subjects who had been exposed to COVID-19, were actively infected with it, or had recovered from it provided the deeply sampled blood TCRbeta repertoires that made up the dataset. The repertoires were released in a freely available public database intended as a resource for research on the immune response to SARS-CoV-2. The samples were drawn from two sources: the first 160 participants of the ongoing ImmuneRACE study, and 1,200 or so subjects contributed by 6 global collaborators. The sample metadata nearly always contained a de-identified subject ID, COVID-19 status, age in years and sex. Where available, HLA class I and class II types were taken from metadata supplied by the sample provider and were not determined by assay-based typing.

Worth noting for this clone: The clone's antigen remains unknown. Nothing much larger sits one base from this clone, and base qualities are not available.

The immunoSEQ Assay, a bias-controlled multiplex PCR, was used to amplify TCRbeta CDR3 regions from genomic DNA. The paper's processing steps were these. The number of nucleated cells in each sample was estimated from the amplification of reference gene primers within the assay. Sequence reads were collapsed and filtered to measure the absolute abundance of every unique TCRbeta CDR3 rearrangement. For each sample, productive Simpson clonality was calculated by taking the square root of Simpson's diversity index across productive rearrangements. TCRdb provides this immuneACCESS table in a form limited to in-frame rearrangements. Some clones are lacking; in checked studies, under half of them reflect an unresolved V gene, and why the rest are absent is not known. V, J and clone size are those of that table, while D and trimming were read from the DNA. This sample lists roughly 250,000 clones; about 90% were detected once. The top ten clonotypes cover under 2.5% of the sample.

The paper's findings and limits, for the study overall: The quantity of clinical and demographic metadata differed by source and by participant and was supplied without curation.

Whole blood was collected in K2EDTA tubes by collaborating institutions according to the institutions' own protocols. For TCRbeta analysis, collaborators shipped samples in one of three forms: frozen whole blood, isolated PBMCs, or DNA extracted from either of those sample types. V was cut back by 3 bases and J by 5 bases, leaving a gap of 16 bases between them. CDR1 and CDR2 (KGHSH, LQKENI) derive from the germline V gene. The CDR3 starts with the cysteine, ends with the phenylalanine, and has 15 residues. The entry retains the CDR3 DNA only, 45 bases that are in frame from base 1. The TCR comes from a woman in her 50s with acute or convalescent COVID-19. The chain employs TRBV18 and TRBJ2-5, and TRBD2 may be the D gene, going by 6 matching bases. Sequencing input: peripheral blood. The DNA sequence is TGTGCCAGCTCACCCTACGGTGGTAGCGGCGAGACCCAGTACTTC. It specifies CASSPYGGSGETQYF.